This T cell receptor (beta chain) was obtained from a study of T-cell memory formation after mild COVID-19. General observations from the study: Contracting CD4+ clones sat mainly in CM and EM; CD8+ in EMRA. There were some responding clones in pre-infection memory, which suggested that cross-reactive memory had joined.

Per the germline V gene, CDR1 is SGHVS and CDR2 is FQNEAQ. V was cut by 6 bases and J by 5 bases, with 16 bases left in between. This CDR3 is 15 amino acids long. A single record per CDR3 protein comes from TCRdb applying MiXCR to the 5' RACE reads. The data contain roughly 170,000 distinct CDR3 sequences, around 20% of them singletons. Details on this clonotype: Its cognate antigen is unknown.

Sequenced: PBMCs or a T cell subset sorted from them (not recorded which). The receptor comes from a young man who had mild COVID-19 (a few samples of this study predate the infection). Cell type and time point are not known. The V call is TRBV7-8, the J call TRBJ2-2; D could derive from TRBD1 or TRBD2 (5 bases each). CDR3 sequence (DNA): TGTGCCAGCAGAGCCCCGTGGGGGAAGACCGGGGAGCTGTTTTTT. Translated: CASRAPWGKTGELFF.